A single sample is the source of the 5 T cell receptor beta chains below, sequenced in a study of blood T cell repertoires in COVID-19. Using immunoSEQ multiplex PCR, the repertoire was profiled, and TCRdb retains in-frame clones only, with some absent. The sample holds 200,000 or so clones; 70% to 90% are singletons and the top ten take more than 2.5%. The sequencing sample was made of peripheral blood. The receptor set was obtained from a man aged 60 to 75 with acute or convalescent COVID-19.

The chain links TRBV12-3 or TRBV12-4 to TRBJ2-1; D is perhaps TRBD1 (6 bases). CDR3 size: 13 residues. V was trimmed by 1 base and J by 12 bases, leaving 13 bases between them. The CDR3 DNA reads as TGTGCCAGCAGTTTAGTGGAGGCAGGGGTGCAGTTCTTC. Protein: CASSLVEAGVQFF.

This clone was picked up one time. The V and J genes are TRBV13 and TRBJ1-5, with 7 bases identical to TRBD1. After removal of 5 bases from V and 2 bases from J, the junction contained 9 bases not matched to a gene. The germline V gene has CDR1 PRHDT and CDR2 FYEKMQ (reference sequence). The CDR3 spans 16 residues. The CDR3 coding sequence is TGTGCCAGCAGCAAATACAACGACAGGGGCAATCAGCCCCAGCATTTT. This encodes CASSKYNDRGNQPQHF.

Written as DNA, the CDR3 is TGCGCCAGCAGCCAAGATGGGAGCCCGGGAGGGCTCTACGAGCAGTACTTC. It codes for CASSQDGSPGGLYEQYF. This rearrangement joins TRBV4-3 to TRBJ2-7, with 8 bases that match TRBD2. The length of the CDR3 is 17 residues. Trimming at V came to 0 bases and at J to 3 bases, leaving 10 bases not matched to a gene. Germline CDR1 reads LGHNA; CDR2 reads YSLEER.

The V call is TRBV29-1, the J call TRBJ2-1, with 8 nucleotides matching TRBD2. Germline V gene lookup returns CDR1 SQVTM and CDR2 ANQGSEA. This CDR3 region has 13 residues. Trimming cost V 7 bases and J 2 bases; bases outside gene matches: 4. The CDR3 here is CSALAGPYNEQFF. CDR3 sequence (DNA): TGCAGCGCGTTAGCGGGACCCTACAATGAGCAGTTCTTC.

This chain uses TRBV9 with TRBJ1-2; no definite D call. CDR3 length: 13 amino acids. V was shortened by 0 bases and J by 2 bases, with 5 bases between the two germline ends. Germline CDR1 and CDR2: SGDLS and YYNGEE. The chain's CDR3 is CASSVVENYGYTF. Written as DNA, the CDR3 is TGTGCCAGCAGCGTAGTGGAGAACTATGGCTACACCTTC.